These T cell receptor beta chains were read from a single sample in a study of identical twins. TCRdb itself ran the 5' RACE reads through MiXCR, one entry per CDR3 protein. The sample gives roughly 240,000 distinct CDR3 sequences, 6% to 8.5% of which show up once; over 5% is in the top ten. A further study also used this sample, focusing on yellow fever vaccine responses in identical twins.

Sequencing was carried out using CD8+ T cells sorted from blood. The receptors come from a woman aged 18-35 years in good health. CDR3s include the opening cysteine and the closing phenylalanine or tryptophan. Fields, in order: D gene, V gene, clone size, J gene, CDR3 DNA, CDR3 protein. D genes are given only for firm matches. The size field is filled for only some rows; it gives once, few, many or a size class.

d_call: TRBD2; v_call: TRBV29-1; clone_size: -; j_call: TRBJ2-1; cdr3_nt: TGCAGCGTTGAAGATCCAGTGGGAGGGCCGGGGAATGAGCAGTTCTTC; cdr3_aa: CSVEDPVGGPGNEQFF
d_call: TRBD1; v_call: TRBV4-2; clone_size: few; j_call: TRBJ1-3; cdr3_nt: TGTGCCAGCAGCCAAGATCTGTGGACAGGGCACTCTGGAAACACCATATATTTT; cdr3_aa: CASSQDLWTGHSGNTIYF
d_call: -; v_call: TRBV10-1; clone_size: -; j_call: TRBJ2-1; cdr3_nt: TGCGCCAGCATCCCCTACAATGAGCAGTTCTTC; cdr3_aa: CASIPYNEQFF
d_call: -; v_call: TRBV7-7; clone_size: -; j_call: TRBJ2-7; cdr3_nt: TGTGCCAGCAGCTTAGTTTGCGAGCAGTACTTC; cdr3_aa: CASSLVCEQYF
d_call: TRBD1; v_call: TRBV14; clone_size: -; j_call: TRBJ1-2; cdr3_nt: TGTGCCAGCAGCCAAGAATCTCGGGACAGTGGCTACACCTTC; cdr3_aa: CASSQESRDSGYTF
d_call: -; v_call: TRBV12-3/TRBV12-4; clone_size: many; j_call: TRBJ2-3; cdr3_nt: TGTGCCAGCACCCCCGGGACTTCCACAGATACGCAGTATTTT; cdr3_aa: CASTPGTSTDTQYF
d_call: -; v_call: TRBV5-5; clone_size: few; j_call: TRBJ1-5; cdr3_nt: TGTGCCAGCAGCTTGGCGACAGCTCATCAGCCCCAGCATTTT; cdr3_aa: CASSLATAHQPQHF
d_call: TRBD1; v_call: TRBV2; clone_size: many; j_call: TRBJ1-5; cdr3_nt: TGTGCCAGCAGTGAAGGGGGAGGGGGCGAGATTCAGCCCCAGCATTTT; cdr3_aa: CASSEGGGGEIQPQHF
d_call: TRBD1; v_call: TRBV6-1; clone_size: many; j_call: TRBJ2-2; cdr3_nt: TGTGCCAGCAGTATGGGACAGCCGAACACCGGGGAGCTGTTTTTT; cdr3_aa: CASSMGQPNTGELFF
d_call: TRBD2; v_call: TRBV28; clone_size: few; j_call: TRBJ2-3; cdr3_nt: TGTGCCAGCAGTTCGATTTATAACGACGCGGGAGTGGGCACAGATACGCAGTATTTT; cdr3_aa: CASSSIYNDAGVGTDTQYF
d_call: TRBD2; v_call: TRBV12-3/TRBV12-4; clone_size: -; j_call: TRBJ2-5; cdr3_nt: TGTGCCAGCAGTTCTAGCGGGAGGGCCTTGGAGACCCAGTACTTC; cdr3_aa: CASSSSGRALETQYF
d_call: -; v_call: TRBV29-1; clone_size: many; j_call: TRBJ2-1; cdr3_nt: TGCGGGGCAAATGAGCAGTTCTTC; cdr3_aa: CGANEQFF
d_call: TRBD1; v_call: TRBV28; clone_size: -; j_call: TRBJ2-7; cdr3_nt: TGTGCCAGCAGAAACAGGGGAAGCTACGAGCAGTACTTC; cdr3_aa: CASRNRGSYEQYF
d_call: -; v_call: TRBV6-2/TRBV6-3; clone_size: many; j_call: TRBJ1-6; cdr3_nt: TGTGCCAGCAGTTTACAAATCAATTCACCCCTCCACTTT; cdr3_aa: CASSLQINSPLHF
d_call: -; v_call: TRBV6-1; clone_size: -; j_call: TRBJ2-3; cdr3_nt: TGTGCCAGCAGGAGCCGGGACGACGGGGAAGATACGCAGTATTTT; cdr3_aa: CASRSRDDGEDTQYF